The clone carrying this TCR beta chain was counted at least ten times. TCRdb fed the 5' RACE reads into MiXCR, producing one record per CDR3 protein. The data hold 65,000 to 85,000 distinct CDR3 sequences, with roughly 3% observed a single time. The sample belongs to a study of neurological immune-mediated disorders. The length of the CDR3 is 13 residues. Deletions cut 4 bases from V and 8 bases from J, with 14 bases between. Germline loops: CDR1 LGHNA, CDR2 YSLEER. This clonotype was obtained from a woman in her 50s with multiple sclerosis. The sequencing input was PBMCs. V is TRBV4-3 and J is TRBJ1-2; no reliable D call. Written as DNA, the CDR3 is TGCGCCAGCAGCCCCCGTGTTCCGGGGGGCTACACCTTC. Translating it yields CASSPRVPGGYTF.